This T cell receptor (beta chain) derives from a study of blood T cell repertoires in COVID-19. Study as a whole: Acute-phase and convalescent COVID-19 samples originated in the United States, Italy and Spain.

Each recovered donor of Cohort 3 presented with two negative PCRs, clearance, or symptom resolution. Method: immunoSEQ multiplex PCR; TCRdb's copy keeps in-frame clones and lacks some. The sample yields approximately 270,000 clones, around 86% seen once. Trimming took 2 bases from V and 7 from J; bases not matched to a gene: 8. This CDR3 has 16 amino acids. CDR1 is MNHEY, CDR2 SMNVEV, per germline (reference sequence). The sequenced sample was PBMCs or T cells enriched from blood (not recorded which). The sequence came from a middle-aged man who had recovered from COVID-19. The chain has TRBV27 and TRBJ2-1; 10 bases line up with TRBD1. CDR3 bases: TGTGCCAGCAGTTTACCCGGACAGGGGGTTCGTAATGAGCAGTTCTTC. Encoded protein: CASSLPGQGVRNEQFF.